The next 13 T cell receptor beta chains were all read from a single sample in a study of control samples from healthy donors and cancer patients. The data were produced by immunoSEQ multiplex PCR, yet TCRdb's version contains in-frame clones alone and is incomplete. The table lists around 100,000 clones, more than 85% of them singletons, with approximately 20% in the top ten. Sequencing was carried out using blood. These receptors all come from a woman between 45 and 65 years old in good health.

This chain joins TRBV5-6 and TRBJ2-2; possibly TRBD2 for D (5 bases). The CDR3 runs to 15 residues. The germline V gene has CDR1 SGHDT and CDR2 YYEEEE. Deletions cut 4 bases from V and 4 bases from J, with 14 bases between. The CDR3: CASSGAGLTTGELFF. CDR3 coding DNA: TGTGCCAGCAGCGGCGCGGGCTTAACCACCGGGGAGCTGTTTTTT.

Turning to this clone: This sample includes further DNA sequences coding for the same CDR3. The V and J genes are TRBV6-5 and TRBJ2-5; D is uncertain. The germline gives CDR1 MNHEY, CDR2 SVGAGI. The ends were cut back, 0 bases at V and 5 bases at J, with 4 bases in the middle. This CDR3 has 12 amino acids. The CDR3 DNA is TGTGCCAGCAGTTACTCACGGGAGACCCAGTACTTC. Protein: CASSYSRETQYF.

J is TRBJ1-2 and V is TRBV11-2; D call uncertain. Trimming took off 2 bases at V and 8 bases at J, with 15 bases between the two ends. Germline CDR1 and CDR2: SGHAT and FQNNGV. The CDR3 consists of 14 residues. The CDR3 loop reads CASSLPEPEGGYTF. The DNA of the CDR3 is TGTGCCAGCAGCTTACCCGAACCGGAGGGCGGCTACACCTTC.

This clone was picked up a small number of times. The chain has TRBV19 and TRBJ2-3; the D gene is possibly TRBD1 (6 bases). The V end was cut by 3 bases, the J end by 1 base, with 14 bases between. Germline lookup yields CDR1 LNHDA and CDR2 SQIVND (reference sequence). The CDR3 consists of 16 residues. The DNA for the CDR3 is TGTGCCAGTAGTATCTCGAGGGGGATACGCACAGATACGCAGTATTTT. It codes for CASSISRGIRTDTQYF.

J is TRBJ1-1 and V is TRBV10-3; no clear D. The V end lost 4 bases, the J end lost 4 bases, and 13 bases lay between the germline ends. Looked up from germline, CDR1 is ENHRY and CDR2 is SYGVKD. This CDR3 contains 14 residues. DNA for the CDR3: TGTGCCATCAGTGGGGCCCCCTCTGGCACTGAAGCTTTCTTT. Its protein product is CAISGAPSGTEAFF.

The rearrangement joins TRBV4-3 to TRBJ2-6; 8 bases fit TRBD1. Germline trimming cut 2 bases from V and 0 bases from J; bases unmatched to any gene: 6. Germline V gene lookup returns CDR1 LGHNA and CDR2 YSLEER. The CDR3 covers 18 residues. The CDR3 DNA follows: TGCGCCAGCAGCCAAACGGGACAGGTCATCTCTGGGGCCAACGTCCTGACTTTC. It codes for CASSQTGQVISGANVLTF.

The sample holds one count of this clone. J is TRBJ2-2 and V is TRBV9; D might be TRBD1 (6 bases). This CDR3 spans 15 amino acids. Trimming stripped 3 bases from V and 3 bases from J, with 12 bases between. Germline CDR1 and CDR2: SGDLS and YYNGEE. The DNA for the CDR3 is TGTGCCAGCAGCGACCTGACAGGTTACACCGGGGAGCTGTTTTTT. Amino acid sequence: CASSDLTGYTGELFF.

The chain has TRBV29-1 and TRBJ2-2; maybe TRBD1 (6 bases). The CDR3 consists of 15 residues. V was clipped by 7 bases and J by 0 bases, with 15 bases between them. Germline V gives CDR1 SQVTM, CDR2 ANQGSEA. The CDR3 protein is CSALLQGTNTGELFF. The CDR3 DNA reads TGCAGCGCCCTGCTGCAGGGGACGAACACCGGGGAGCTGTTTTTT.

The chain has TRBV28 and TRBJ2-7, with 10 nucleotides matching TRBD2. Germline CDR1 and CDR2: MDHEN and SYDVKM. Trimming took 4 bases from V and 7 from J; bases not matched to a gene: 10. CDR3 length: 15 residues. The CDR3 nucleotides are TGTGCCAGCAGTTCCCGGACTAGCGGTACGGGGGAGCAGTACGTC. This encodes CASSSRTSGTGEQYV.

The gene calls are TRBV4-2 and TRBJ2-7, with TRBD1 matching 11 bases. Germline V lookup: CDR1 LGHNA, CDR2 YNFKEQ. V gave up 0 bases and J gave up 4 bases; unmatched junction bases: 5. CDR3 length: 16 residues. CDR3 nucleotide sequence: TGTGCCAGCAGCCAAGATGGACAGGGGGCGCTATACGAGCAGTACTTC. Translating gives CASSQDGQGALYEQYF.

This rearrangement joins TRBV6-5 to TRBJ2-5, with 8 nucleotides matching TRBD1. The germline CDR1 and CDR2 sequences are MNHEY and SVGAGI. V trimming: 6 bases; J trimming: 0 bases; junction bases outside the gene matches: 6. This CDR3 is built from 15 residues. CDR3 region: CASRRNRGYQETQYF. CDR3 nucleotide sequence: TGTGCCAGCAGAAGGAACAGGGGGTACCAAGAGACCCAGTACTTC.

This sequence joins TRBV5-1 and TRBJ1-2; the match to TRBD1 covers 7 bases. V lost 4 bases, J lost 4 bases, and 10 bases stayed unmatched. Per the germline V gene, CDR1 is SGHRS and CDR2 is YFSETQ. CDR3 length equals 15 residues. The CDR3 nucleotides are TGCGCCAGCAGCCCACCGGGACAGATTATCTATGGCTACACCTTC. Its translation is CASSPPGQIIYGYTF. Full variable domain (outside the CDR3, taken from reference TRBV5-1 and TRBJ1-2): KAGVTQTPRYLIKTRGQQVTLSCSPISGHRSVSWYQQTPGQGLQFLFEYFSETQRNKGNFPGRFSGRQFSNSRSEMNVSTLELGDSALYLCASSPPGQIIYGYTFGSGTRLTVV.

This CDR3 is CASGPLPGGEQYF. CDR3 sequence (DNA): TGTGCTAGTGGTCCCCTGCCGGGGGGAGAGCAGTACTTC. The chain employs TRBV12-5 and TRBJ2-7; 7 bases match TRBD2. CDR3 length equals 13 residues. CDR1 and CDR2 (germline): LGHNT, FRNRAP. V was pared by 5 bases and J by 7 bases, with 8 bases of the junction left unmatched.